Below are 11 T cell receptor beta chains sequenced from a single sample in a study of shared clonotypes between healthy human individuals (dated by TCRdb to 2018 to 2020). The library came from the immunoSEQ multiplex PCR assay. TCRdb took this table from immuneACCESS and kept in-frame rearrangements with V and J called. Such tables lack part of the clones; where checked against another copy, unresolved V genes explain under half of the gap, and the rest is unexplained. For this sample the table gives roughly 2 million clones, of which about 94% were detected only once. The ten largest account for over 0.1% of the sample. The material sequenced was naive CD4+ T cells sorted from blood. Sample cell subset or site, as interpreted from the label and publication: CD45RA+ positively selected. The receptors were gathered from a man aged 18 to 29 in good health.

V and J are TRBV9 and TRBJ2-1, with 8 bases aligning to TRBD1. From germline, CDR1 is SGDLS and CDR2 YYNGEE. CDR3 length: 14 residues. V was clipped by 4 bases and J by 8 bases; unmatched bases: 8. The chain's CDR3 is CASSSGTGGDEQFF. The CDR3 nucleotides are TGTGCCAGCAGCTCTGGGACAGGAGGCGATGAGCAGTTCTTC. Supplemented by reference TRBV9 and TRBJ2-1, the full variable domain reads DSGVTQTPKHLITATGQRVTLRCSPRSGDLSVYWYQQSLDQGLQFLIQYYNGEERAKGNILERFSAQQFPDLHSELNLSSLELGDSALYFCASSSGTGGDEQFFGPGTRLTVL.

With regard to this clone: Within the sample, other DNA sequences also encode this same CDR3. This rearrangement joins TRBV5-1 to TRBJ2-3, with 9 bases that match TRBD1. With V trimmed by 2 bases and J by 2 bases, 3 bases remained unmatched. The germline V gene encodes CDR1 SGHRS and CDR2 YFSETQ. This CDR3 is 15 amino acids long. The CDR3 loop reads CASSLWDRDTDTQYF. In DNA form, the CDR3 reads TGCGCCAGCAGCTTATGGGACAGGGACACAGATACGCAGTATTTT.

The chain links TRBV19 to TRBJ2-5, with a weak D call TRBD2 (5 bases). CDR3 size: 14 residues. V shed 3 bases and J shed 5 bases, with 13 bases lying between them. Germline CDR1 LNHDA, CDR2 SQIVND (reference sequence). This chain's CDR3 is CASSIPGSSETQYF. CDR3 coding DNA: TGTGCCAGTAGTATCCCGGGGAGCAGTGAGACCCAGTACTTC. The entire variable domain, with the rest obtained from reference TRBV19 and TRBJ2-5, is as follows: DGGITQSPKYLFRKEGQNVTLSCEQNLNHDAMYWYRQDPGQGLRLIYYSQIVNDFQKGDIAEGYSVSREKKESFPLTVTSAQKNPTAFYLCASSIPGSSETQYFGPGTRLLVL.

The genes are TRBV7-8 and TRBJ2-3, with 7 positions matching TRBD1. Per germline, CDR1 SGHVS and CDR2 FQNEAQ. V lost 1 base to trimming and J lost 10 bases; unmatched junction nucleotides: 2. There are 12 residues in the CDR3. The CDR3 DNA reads TGTGCCAGCAGCTTAGAAACAGGGGCGCAGTATTTT. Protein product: CASSLETGAQYF.

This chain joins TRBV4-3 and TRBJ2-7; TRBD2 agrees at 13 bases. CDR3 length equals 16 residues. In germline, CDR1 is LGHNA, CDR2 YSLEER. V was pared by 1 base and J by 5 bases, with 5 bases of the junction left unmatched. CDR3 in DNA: TGCGCCAGCAGCCAAGGGACTAGCGGGAGTTTGGACGAGCAGTACTTC. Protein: CASSQGTSGSLDEQYF.

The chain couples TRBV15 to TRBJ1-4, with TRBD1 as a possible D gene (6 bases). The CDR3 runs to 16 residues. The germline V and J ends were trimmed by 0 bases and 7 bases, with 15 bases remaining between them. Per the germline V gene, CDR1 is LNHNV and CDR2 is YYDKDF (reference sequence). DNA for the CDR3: TGTGCCACCAGCAGAGATAGGGGGAGGGCCGGTGAAAAACTGTTTTTT. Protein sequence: CATSRDRGRAGEKLFF.

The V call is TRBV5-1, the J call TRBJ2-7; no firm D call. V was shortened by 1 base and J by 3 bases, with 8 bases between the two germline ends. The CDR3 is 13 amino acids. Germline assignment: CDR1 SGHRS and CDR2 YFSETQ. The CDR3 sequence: CASSLNGFYEQYF. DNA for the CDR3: TGCGCCAGCAGCTTGAACGGTTTCTACGAGCAGTACTTC. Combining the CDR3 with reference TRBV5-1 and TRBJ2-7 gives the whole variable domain KAGVTQTPRYLIKTRGQQVTLSCSPISGHRSVSWYQQTPGQGLQFLFEYFSETQRNKGNFPGRFSGRQFSNSRSEMNVSTLELGDSALYLCASSLNGFYEQYFGPGTRLTVT.

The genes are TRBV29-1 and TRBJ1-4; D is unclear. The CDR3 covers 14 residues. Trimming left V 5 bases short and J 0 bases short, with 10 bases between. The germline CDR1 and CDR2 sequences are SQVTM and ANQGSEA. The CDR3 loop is CSVTGPATNEKLFF. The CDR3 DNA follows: TGCAGCGTTACTGGTCCCGCAACTAATGAAAAACTGTTTTTT.

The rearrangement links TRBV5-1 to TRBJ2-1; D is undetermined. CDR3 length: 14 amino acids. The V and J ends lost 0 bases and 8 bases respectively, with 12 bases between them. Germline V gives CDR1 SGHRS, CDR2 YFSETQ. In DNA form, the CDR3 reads TGCGCCAGCAGCTTGGCCCGCCCTGGCGATGAGCAGTTCTTC. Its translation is CASSLARPGDEQFF.

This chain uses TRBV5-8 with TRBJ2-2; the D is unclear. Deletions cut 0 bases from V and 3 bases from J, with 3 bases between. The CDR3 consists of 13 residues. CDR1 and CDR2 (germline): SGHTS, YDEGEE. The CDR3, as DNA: TGTGCCAGCAGCTTGGCCCACACCGGGGAGCTGTTTTTT. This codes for CASSLAHTGELFF.

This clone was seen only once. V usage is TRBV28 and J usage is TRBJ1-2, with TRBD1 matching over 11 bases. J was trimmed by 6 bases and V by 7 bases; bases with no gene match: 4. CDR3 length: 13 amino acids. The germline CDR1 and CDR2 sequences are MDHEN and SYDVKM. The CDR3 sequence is CASTGDRGNGYTF. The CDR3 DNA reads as TGTGCCAGCACCGGGGACAGGGGGAATGGCTACACCTTC.